This TCR beta chain is drawn from a study of spatial heterogeneity in lung cancer (dated by TCRdb to between 2019 and 2020). Broadly, across the study: Donors were about 70 patients with early-stage, untreated non-small cell lung cancer from the lung TRACERx cohort. Follow-up PBMC samples were sequenced whenever available, with the median time to follow-up being about 2 years after resection. More beta-chain than alpha-chain transcripts were consistently detected, likely reflecting higher beta-chain transcript abundance. In the raw uncorrected reads, each unique combination of TCR and UMI appeared more than ten times on average. TCR alpha and beta repertoires were quantitatively compared across multiple tumor regions, matched nontumor lung and blood in non-small cell lung cancer. TCR repertoire features were related to nonsynonymous mutation counts determined by whole-exome sequencing of tumor tissue. At surgery, 220 tumor regions, around 67 matched nontumor lung samples and some 54 PBMC samples were TCR-sequenced for both alpha and beta chains.

The germline V gene gives CDR1 as SGHRS and CDR2 as YFSETQ. V drops 1 base and J drops 5 bases, leaving 7 bases in between. The CDR3 goes from the cysteine to the phenylalanine over 13 residues. CDR3 DNA is the only sequence kept; it has 39 bases, read in frame from the first base. What the authors observed across the whole study: Ubiquitous expanded tumor TCRs were found in blood more often at tumor resection than at routine follow-up. Only 13 to 15 patients were included in comparisons of baseline and follow-up blood repertoires. Additional single-cell paired TCR alpha and beta sequencing was considered necessary to confirm, at a functional level, the hypothesis that regional TCRs recognize regional mutations.

The time point label of this sample denotes: blood at routine non-recurrence follow-up after resection. Whole RNA extracted from tumor and nontumor lung tissue, or from cryopreserved PBMC samples, was used for TCR sequencing without cell sorting. A patient was chosen for TCR sequencing only when enough RNA was available from at least two tumor regions. Comments on this clonotype: It has no known antigen specificity. Nothing much larger sits one base from this clone, and base qualities are not available.

Library method: 5' RACE. These reads were obtained on a NextSeq 500. The TCR library protocol attached a unique molecular identifier to each TCR cDNA molecule to allow correction of PCR and sequencing errors. In the original analysis: Decombinator tools were used for TCR identification, UMI-based error correction and CDR3 extraction. TCRs above a frequency of 2 per 1,000, corresponding to the top 1% of the tumor frequency distribution, were defined as expanded. Rényi diversity was computed with the R vegan package after subsampling each repertoire 100 times to 5,000 TCRs. CDR3 similarity networks were constructed using string-kernel similarity of amino acid triplets, with links drawn between CDR3s whose pairwise similarity was above 0.82. TCRdb reworked the public reads: Q25 trimming with fastp, MiXCR clone assembly, productive beta chains retained. Rows merge per CDR3 protein into single entries with the most common DNA and genes. The V and J calls were determined by TCRdb, not by the authors. This sample is represented by around 100,000 distinct CDR3 sequences; 10% to 13% of them were singletons. Of the sample, about 24% is held by the ten largest clones.

The material sequenced was PBMCs, taken at follow-up. This receptor was identified in a female donor with early-stage non-small cell lung cancer. The rearrangement joined TRBV5-1 to TRBJ1-5; the D segment cannot be called with confidence. CDR3 protein: CASSLSGDQPQHF. The sequenced DNA: TGCGCCAGCAGCTTGAGTGGGGATCAGCCCCAGCATTTT.